Listed below are T cell receptor beta chains from one sample, sequenced in a study of blood T cell repertoires in COVID-19. The method was immunoSEQ multiplex PCR; TCRdb's version includes in-frame clones alone and lacks a portion of them. Of tens of thousands of clones listed, approximately 86% are singletons. The sequencing sample was made of peripheral blood. The source of these receptors is an elderly woman with active COVID-19. CDR3s include the opening cysteine and the closing phenylalanine or tryptophan. D genes are given only for firm matches. Clone size is shown for a subset of rows, as once, few, many or a class of expanded clone.

cdr3_nt	cdr3_aa	clone_size	v_call	j_call	d_call
TGTGCCAGCAGTTCCCACTACGGGGGGGCCGGCGGGGAGCTGTTTTTT	CASSSHYGGAGGELFF	.	TRBV9	TRBJ2-2	TRBD2
TGTGCCAGCTCACCCCCGTCCTACAATGAGCAGTTCTTC	CASSPPSYNEQFF	.	TRBV18	TRBJ2-1	.
TGTGCCAGCAGCTTGTCTAACGAGCAGTACTTC	CASSLSNEQYF	.	TRBV5-6	TRBJ2-7	.
TGTGCCAGTAACAGTGCAGGGCCCAAAGAGACCCAGTACTTC	CASNSAGPKETQYF	once	TRBV19	TRBJ2-5	.
TGTGCCAGCAGGCACGTACAGGCCCAAGACGAGCAGTACTTC	CASRHVQAQDEQYF	.	TRBV7-9	TRBJ2-7	.
TGTGCCAGCAGCCCCCGGACTAGAGATACGCAGTATTTT	CASSPRTRDTQYF	.	TRBV4-2	TRBJ2-3	TRBD2
TGTGCCAGCAGCCCCCAACCCGGGCCGGGGGGCCCAGATACGCAGTATTTT	CASSPQPGPGGPDTQYF	.	TRBV7-3	TRBJ2-3	.
TGTGCCAGCAGCCAAAAACGGGGGGCTCCCACTGAAGCTTTCTTT	CASSQKRGAPTEAFF	.	TRBV11-3	TRBJ1-1	.
TGCGCCAGCAGGGAGACAGGAGAAGAGACCCAGTACTTC	CASRETGEETQYF	.	TRBV10-2	TRBJ2-5	.
TGTGCCAGCGGTCGGACTAGCGTGCCGGGCGGGGAGCTGTTTTTT	CASGRTSVPGGELFF	.	TRBV11-2	TRBJ2-2	TRBD2
TGTGCCTGGGGGAGAGGGCAGAACACCATATATTTT	CAWGRGQNTIYF	.	TRBV30	TRBJ1-3	.
TGTGCCAGCAGTGACTTTAGCGGGGGGGACAATGAGCAGTTCTTC	CASSDFSGGDNEQFF	.	TRBV6-4	TRBJ2-1	TRBD2